Sequencing of this T cell receptor (beta chain) was carried out in a study of blood T cell repertoires in COVID-19. For the study at large: The origin of the acute and convalescent COVID-19 samples was the United States, Italy and Spain. In each case, the material was cDNA or gDNA derived from T cells, B-cell-depleted T cells, or PBMCs.

The germline V gene encodes CDR1 SGDLS and CDR2 YYNGEE. With 0 bases removed from V and 0 bases from J, the gap between germline ends came to 10 bases. The CDR3 is 16 amino acids. Libraries were prepared by immunoSEQ multiplex PCR; TCRdb keeps only in-frame clonotypes and omits some of them. The sample carries about 280,000 clones, roughly 87% recorded once. The J gene is TRBJ1-3, the V gene TRBV9; D gene ambiguous. The source is a woman aged 25 to 39 who had recovered from COVID-19. Sequenced sample: PBMCs or T cells enriched from blood (not recorded which). The CDR3 here is CASSVVGRASGNTIYF. The CDR3 coding sequence is TGTGCCAGCAGCGTAGTCGGGCGGGCCTCTGGAAACACCATATATTTT.